This TCR beta chain was profiled in a study of blood T cells in healthy people across ages. The donors, all healthy, were Caucasians living in Russia, aged roughly 6 to 100. Isolated per sample were at least 6 million PBMCs. CDR1 is MNHEY and CDR2 is SMNVEV in the germline V gene (reference sequence). Trimming removed 6 bases at V and 0 bases at J, with 12 bases between. The CDR3 is 14 residues long. Together with a sample-barcoded 5' primer, a J-beta primer mix was included in a second PCR lasting 7 to 11 cycles. Each of the cDNA molecules was tagged by a template-switch adaptor with 12 random nucleotides. TCRdb reprocessed the 5' RACE reads via MiXCR and lists one record per CDR3 protein. This sample has approximately 1.5 million distinct CDR3 sequences; roughly 32% occur once, and the top ten carry about 11%.

Sequencing was done on a sample of blood. V usage is TRBV27 and J usage is TRBJ2-7; the D is unclear. This receptor was taken from a woman aged 25 to 39 in good health. The DNA of the CDR3 is TGTGCCAGCAGGCCCGGGTTATACTCCTACGAGCAGTACTTC. As protein: CASRPGLYSYEQYF.